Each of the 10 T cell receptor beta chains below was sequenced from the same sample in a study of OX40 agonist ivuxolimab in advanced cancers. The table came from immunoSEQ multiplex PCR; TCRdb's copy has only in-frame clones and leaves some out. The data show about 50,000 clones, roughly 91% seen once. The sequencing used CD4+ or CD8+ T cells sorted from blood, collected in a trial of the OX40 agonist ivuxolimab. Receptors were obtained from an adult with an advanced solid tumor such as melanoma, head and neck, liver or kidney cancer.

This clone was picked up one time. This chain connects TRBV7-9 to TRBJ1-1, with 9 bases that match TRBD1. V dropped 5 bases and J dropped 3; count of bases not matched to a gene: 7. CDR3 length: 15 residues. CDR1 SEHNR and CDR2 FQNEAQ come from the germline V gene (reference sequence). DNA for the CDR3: TGTGCCAGCAGCCTTACCGGGACAGGGTACACTGAAGCTTTCTTT. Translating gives CASSLTGTGYTEAFF.

CDR3 sequence reads: CASQLQDTQYF. CDR3 sequence (DNA): TGTGCCAGCCAGTTACAAGATACGCAGTATTTT. The chain couples TRBV6-6 to TRBJ2-3; D gene uncertain. The germline gives CDR1 MNHNY, CDR2 SVGAGI (reference sequence). The V end lost 8 bases, the J end lost 5 bases, and 8 bases lay between the germline ends. This CDR3 contains 11 residues.

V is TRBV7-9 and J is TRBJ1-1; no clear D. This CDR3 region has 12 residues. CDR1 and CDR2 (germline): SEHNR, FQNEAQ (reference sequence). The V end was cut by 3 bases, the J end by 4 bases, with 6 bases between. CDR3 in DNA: TGTGCCAGCAGCTTCGGATTCACTGAAGCTTTCTTT. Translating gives CASSFGFTEAFF.

In DNA, the CDR3 is TGTGCCAGCAGGGTGACAGGAGGGTTGCAGTATTTT. Its translation: CASRVTGGLQYF. This sequence joins TRBV2 and TRBJ2-3; D assignment may be TRBD1 or TRBD2 (6 bases each). V lost 6 bases and J lost 11, with 15 bases in between. This CDR3 is built from 12 residues. Germline CDR1 reads SNHLY; CDR2 reads FYNNEI. Variable domain in full (rest from reference TRBV2 and TRBJ2-3): EPEVTQTPSHQVTQMGQEVILRCVPISNHLYFYWYRQILGQKVEFLVSFYNNEISEKSEIFDDQFSVERPDGSNFTLKIRSTKLEDSAMYFCASRVTGGLQYFGPGTRLTVL.

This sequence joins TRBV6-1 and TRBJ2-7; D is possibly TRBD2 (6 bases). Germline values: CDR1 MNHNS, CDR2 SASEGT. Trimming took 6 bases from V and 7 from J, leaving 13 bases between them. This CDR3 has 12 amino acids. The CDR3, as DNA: TGTGCCAGCAGGGACGGGGCGGGAGAGCAGTACGTC. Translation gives CASRDGAGEQYV.

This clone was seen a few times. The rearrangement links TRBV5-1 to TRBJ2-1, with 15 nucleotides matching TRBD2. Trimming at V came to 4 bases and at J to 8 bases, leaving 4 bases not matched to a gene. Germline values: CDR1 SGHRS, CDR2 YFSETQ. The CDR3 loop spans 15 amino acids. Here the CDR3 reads CASSTGLAGGYEQFF. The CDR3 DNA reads TGCGCCAGCAGCACCGGACTAGCGGGGGGGTATGAGCAGTTCTTC.

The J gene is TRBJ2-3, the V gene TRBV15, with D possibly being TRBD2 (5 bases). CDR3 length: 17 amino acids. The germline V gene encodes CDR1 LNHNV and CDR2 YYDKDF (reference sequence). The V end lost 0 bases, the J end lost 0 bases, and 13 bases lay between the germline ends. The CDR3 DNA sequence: TGTGCCACCAGCAGAGATCCTAGCCAATATAGCACAGATACGCAGTATTTT. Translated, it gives CATSRDPSQYSTDTQYF.

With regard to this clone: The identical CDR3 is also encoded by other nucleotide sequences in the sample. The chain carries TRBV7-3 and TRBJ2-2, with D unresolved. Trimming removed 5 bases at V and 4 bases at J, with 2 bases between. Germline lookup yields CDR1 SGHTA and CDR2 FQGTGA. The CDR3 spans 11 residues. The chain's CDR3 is CASSSTGELFF. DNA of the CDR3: TGTGCCAGCAGCAGCACCGGGGAGCTGTTTTTT. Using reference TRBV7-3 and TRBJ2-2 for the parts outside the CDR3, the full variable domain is GAGVSQTPSNKVTEKGKYVELRCDPISGHTALYWYRQSLGQGPEFLIYFQGTGAADDSGLPNDRFFAVRPEGSVSTLKIQRTERGDSAVYLCASSSTGELFFGEGSRLTVL.

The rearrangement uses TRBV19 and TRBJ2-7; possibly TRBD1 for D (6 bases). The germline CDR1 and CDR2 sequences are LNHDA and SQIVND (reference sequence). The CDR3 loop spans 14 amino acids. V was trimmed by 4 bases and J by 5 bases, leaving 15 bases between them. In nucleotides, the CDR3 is TGTGCCAGTAGTAGAAGCACAGGGTACGACGAGCAGTACTTC. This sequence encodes CASSRSTGYDEQYF.

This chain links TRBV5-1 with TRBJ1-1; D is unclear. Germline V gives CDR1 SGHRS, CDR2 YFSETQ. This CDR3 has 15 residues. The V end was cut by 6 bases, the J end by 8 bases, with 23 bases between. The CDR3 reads CASISVLVSTAEAFF. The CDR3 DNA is TGCGCCAGCATCTCTGTGCTGGTGTCGACGGCGGAAGCTTTCTTT.